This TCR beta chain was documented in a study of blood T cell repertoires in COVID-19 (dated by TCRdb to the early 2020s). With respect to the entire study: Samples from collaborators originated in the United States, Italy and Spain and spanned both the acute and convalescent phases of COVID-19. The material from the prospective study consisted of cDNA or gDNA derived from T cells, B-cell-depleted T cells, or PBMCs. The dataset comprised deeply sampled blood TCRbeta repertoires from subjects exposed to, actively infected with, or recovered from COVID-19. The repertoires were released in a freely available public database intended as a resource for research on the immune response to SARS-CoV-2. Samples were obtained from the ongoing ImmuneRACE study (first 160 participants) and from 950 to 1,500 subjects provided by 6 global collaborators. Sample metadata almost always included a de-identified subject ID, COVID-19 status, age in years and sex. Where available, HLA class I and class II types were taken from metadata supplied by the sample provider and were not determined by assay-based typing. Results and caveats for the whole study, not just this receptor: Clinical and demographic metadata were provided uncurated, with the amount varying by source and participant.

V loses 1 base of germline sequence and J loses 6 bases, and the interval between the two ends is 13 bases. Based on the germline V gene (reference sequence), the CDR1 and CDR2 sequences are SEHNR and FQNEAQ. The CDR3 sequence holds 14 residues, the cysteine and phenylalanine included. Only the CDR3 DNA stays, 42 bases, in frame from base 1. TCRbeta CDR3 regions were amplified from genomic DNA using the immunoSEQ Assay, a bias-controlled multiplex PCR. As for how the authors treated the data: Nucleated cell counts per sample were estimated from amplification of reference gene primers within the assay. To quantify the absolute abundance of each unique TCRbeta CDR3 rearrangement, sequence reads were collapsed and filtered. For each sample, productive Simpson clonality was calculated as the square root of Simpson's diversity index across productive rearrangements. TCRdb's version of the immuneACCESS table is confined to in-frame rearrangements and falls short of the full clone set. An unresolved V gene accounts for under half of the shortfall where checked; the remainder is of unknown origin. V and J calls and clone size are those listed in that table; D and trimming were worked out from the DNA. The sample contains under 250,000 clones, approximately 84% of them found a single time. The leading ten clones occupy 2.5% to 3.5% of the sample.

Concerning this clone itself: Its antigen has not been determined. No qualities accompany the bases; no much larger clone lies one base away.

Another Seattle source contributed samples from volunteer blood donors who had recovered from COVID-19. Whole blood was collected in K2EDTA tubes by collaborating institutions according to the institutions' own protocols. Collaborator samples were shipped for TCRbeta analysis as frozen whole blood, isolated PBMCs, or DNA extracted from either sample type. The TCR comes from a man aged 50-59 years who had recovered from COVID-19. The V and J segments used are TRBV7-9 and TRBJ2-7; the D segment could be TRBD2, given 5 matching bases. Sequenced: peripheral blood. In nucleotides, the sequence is TGTGCCAGCAGCTTAGGACGGACTTCGTTCGAGCAGTACTTC. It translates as CASSLGRTSFEQYF.